Below, 30 T cell receptor beta chains from the same sample are listed, as sequenced in a study of cytomegalovirus exposure and HLA in healthy donors. Primers: 60 Vbeta forward and 13 Jbeta reverse. Here immunoSEQ multiplex PCR was the method, and the copy in TCRdb shows in-frame clones only, minus some. The data show about 67,000 clones, around 67% seen once. Source material: PBMCs. These receptors originate from a woman aged 25 to 39 in good health and CMV-seronegative.

This chain links TRBV14 with TRBJ1-6; D is perhaps TRBD1 (5 bases). The CDR3 loop spans 16 amino acids. CDR1 SGHDN and CDR2 FVKESK come from the germline V gene. Deletions cut 0 bases from V and 7 bases from J, with 13 bases between. CDR3 amino acids: CASSQDWGRSNSPLHF. Here the CDR3 DNA reads TGTGCCAGCAGCCAAGATTGGGGCAGATCAAATTCACCCCTCCACTTT.

This chain joins TRBV11-3 and TRBJ2-1, with 7 bases that match TRBD2. The J segment lost 4 bases and the V segment lost 0 bases, leaving 6 bases of the junction unmatched. This CDR3 contains 16 residues. Germline CDR1 and CDR2: SGHNT and YENEEA. CDR3 protein: CASSLDGTTLYNEQFF. CDR3 in DNA: TGTGCCAGCAGCTTAGATGGGACTACGTTATACAATGAGCAGTTCTTC.

This chain connects TRBV5-6 to TRBJ1-6; 9 bases map to TRBD1. V dropped 5 bases and J dropped 4; count of bases not matched to a gene: 13. The CDR3 covers 18 residues. CDR1 SGHDT and CDR2 YYEEEE come from the germline V gene. The CDR3: CASRENEDRGLYNSPLHF. The CDR3 DNA reads TGTGCCAGCAGGGAGAACGAGGACAGGGGTCTGTATAATTCACCCCTCCACTTT.

The chain recombines TRBV5-4 with TRBJ1-2, with TRBD1 identical over 7 bases. V was pared by 4 bases and J by 3 bases, with 12 bases of the junction left unmatched. The CDR3 covers 16 residues. From germline, CDR1 is SGHNT and CDR2 YYREEE (reference sequence). CDR3 bases: TGTGCCAGCAGCCTGGGCGGAGGGGGCGCCTACTATGGCTACACCTTC. Translated: CASSLGGGGAYYGYTF.

The CDR3: CASSRRGGHTDTQYF. In DNA, the CDR3 is TGTGCCAGCAGTAGGCGGGGGGGCCACACAGATACGCAGTATTTT. V usage is TRBV11-3 and J usage is TRBJ2-3; 9 positions agree with TRBD2. The germline gives CDR1 SGHNT, CDR2 YENEEA. CDR3 length: 15 residues. V shed 6 bases, J shed 2 bases, and the junction held 6 bases outside the gene matches.

This clone was counted a few times. The rearrangement links TRBV5-6 to TRBJ2-3; 7 positions match TRBD2. With V trimmed by 2 bases and J by 6 bases, 6 bases remained unmatched. CDR3 length: 14 amino acids. The V gene's germline CDR1 is SGHDT and CDR2 YYEEEE. The CDR3 spells CASSFWTSLDTQYF. Written as DNA, the CDR3 is TGTGCCAGCAGCTTTTGGACTAGTTTGGATACGCAGTATTTT.

This clone is deemed medium-sized. V gene TRBV11-2 combines with J gene TRBJ1-4; D is perhaps TRBD1 (5 bases). Germline-derived CDR1 and CDR2 are SGHAT and FQNNGV. V lost 3 bases and J 8 bases, leaving 13 bases between the germline ends. This CDR3 has 14 residues. CDR3 protein: CASSLGGVGEKLFF. CDR3 nucleotide sequence: TGTGCCAGCAGCTTGGGAGGGGTTGGCGAAAAACTGTTTTTT.

This clone was counted once. This sequence joins TRBV11-3 and TRBJ2-7, with 8 bases matching TRBD1. The CDR3 covers 13 residues. Germline CDR1 SGHNT, CDR2 YENEEA. Unmatched junction bases numbered 6, after V lost 5 bases and J lost 6 bases. CDR3 nucleotide sequence: TGTGCCAGCAGCCGGACAGGGAACGGCGAGCAGTACTTC. It translates to CASSRTGNGEQYF.

This clone was counted between two and nine times. The chain carries TRBV6-6 and TRBJ1-2, with D unresolved. This CDR3 is built from 14 residues. Trimming removed 6 bases at V and 5 bases at J, with 16 bases between. In germline, CDR1 is MNHNY, CDR2 SVGAGI (reference sequence). The CDR3 region has the DNA TGTGCCAGCAGCCCCGAGGCGGATAGATATGGCTACACCTTC. It codes for CASSPEADRYGYTF.

J is TRBJ1-1 and V is TRBV5-6, with D possibly matching TRBD1 (6 bases). The germline V and J ends were trimmed by 4 bases and 6 bases, with 22 bases remaining between them. The germline CDR1 and CDR2 sequences are SGHDT and YYEEEE. The CDR3 consists of 16 residues. CDR3 sequence: CASSHEMTGYHPEAFF. In DNA, the CDR3 is TGTGCCAGCAGCCACGAAATGACAGGTTATCATCCTGAAGCTTTCTTT.

This clone was detected ten times or more. The V call is TRBV5-1, the J call TRBJ1-3; maybe TRBD1 (6 bases). Germline V lookup: CDR1 SGHRS, CDR2 YFSETQ. The CDR3 sequence is 14 residues long. Trimming stripped 3 bases from V and 1 base from J, with 8 bases between. The chain's CDR3 is CASSSDRSGNTIYF. CDR3 DNA sequence: TGCGCCAGCAGCTCCGACAGGTCTGGAAACACCATATATTTT.

V is TRBV11-2 and J is TRBJ2-7; TRBD2 is a possible D gene (6 bases). Between the trimmed V and J ends, which lost 5 bases and 4 bases, there was a span of 21 bases. CDR1 SGHAT and CDR2 FQNNGV come from the germline V gene. This CDR3 region has 16 residues. The CDR3 reads CASSLTRGRKEYEQYF. The CDR3 DNA sequence: TGTGCCAGCAGCCTCACCCGAGGGAGGAAGGAATACGAGCAGTACTTC.

The rearrangement uses TRBV29-1 and TRBJ1-2; weak D call: TRBD1 (6 bases). The CDR3 length is 12 residues. Germline V gene lookup returns CDR1 SQVTM and CDR2 ANQGSEA. V dropped 6 bases and J dropped 6 bases, with 14 bases sitting between them. Here the CDR3 reads CSVYREGDGYTF. CDR3 coding DNA: TGCAGCGTGTACAGGGAGGGGGATGGCTACACCTTC.

The chain uses TRBV6-6 and TRBJ2-3, with D maybe TRBD1 (6 bases). CDR3 length: 15 amino acids. CDR1 is MNHNY, CDR2 SVGAGI, per germline (reference sequence). V dropped 1 base and J dropped 3 bases, with 11 bases sitting between them. The chain's CDR3 is CASSYWQGSTDTQYF. CDR3 bases: TGTGCCAGCAGTTACTGGCAGGGGTCTACAGATACGCAGTATTTT.

This clone was found a few times. This likely traces to a read error, being one base from a far larger clone. The V gene is TRBV4-2, the J gene TRBJ2-1, with D unclear. The CDR3 runs to 11 residues. Germline V gene lookup returns CDR1 LGHNA and CDR2 YNFKEQ. Trimming stripped 4 bases from V and 16 bases from J, with 14 bases between. The CDR3 nucleotides read TGTGCCAGCAGCCGGGCCCCGTTCGTATTCTTC. It codes for CASSRAPFVFF.

There are a few counts of this clone. The V and J genes are TRBV6-6 and TRBJ2-1; the match to TRBD2 covers 12 bases. V shed 7 bases and J 7 bases; nucleotides not matched to a gene: 5. CDR1 MNHNY and CDR2 SVGAGI come from the germline V gene (reference sequence). The CDR3 contains 14 residues. CDR3 loop: CASIGLAGINEQFF. For the CDR3, the DNA is TGTGCCAGCATTGGACTAGCGGGGATTAATGAGCAGTTCTTC.

The J gene is TRBJ1-2, the V gene TRBV30; D remains unclear. V lost 1 base and J 3 bases, leaving 9 bases between the germline ends. CDR3 length: 13 amino acids. Germline-derived CDR1 and CDR2 are GTSNPN and SVGIG (reference sequence). CDR3 sequence (DNA): TGTGCCTGGAGTGCCAAGGACTACTATGGCTACACCTTC. It specifies CAWSAKDYYGYTF.

The chain employs TRBV7-2 and TRBJ2-5, with D possibly TRBD1 on 5 matching bases. Trimming took 8 bases from V and 5 from J, leaving 15 bases between them. Germline CDR1 SGHTA, CDR2 FQGNSA. This CDR3 has 13 amino acids. DNA for the CDR3: TGTGCCAGCCTGGGCTCCAAGGGGGAGACCCAGTACTTC. Amino acid sequence: CASLGSKGETQYF. Full variable domain (outside the CDR3, taken from reference TRBV7-2 and TRBJ2-5): GAGVSQSPSNKVTEKGKDVELRCDPISGHTALYWYRQSLGQGLEFLIYFQGNSAPDKSGLPSDRFSAERTGGSVSTLTIQRTQQEDSAVYLCASLGSKGETQYFGPGTRLLVL.

The chain uses TRBV27 and TRBJ2-2, with 8 bases matching TRBD2. After removal of 2 bases from V and 5 bases from J, the junction contained 7 bases not matched to a gene. Germline CDR1 MNHEY, CDR2 SMNVEV (reference sequence). The CDR3 consists of 16 residues. CDR3 loop: CASSLAGTSLTGELFF. Here the CDR3 DNA reads TGTGCCAGCAGTTTAGCGGGGACTAGTTTAACCGGGGAGCTGTTTTTT.

The rearrangement uses TRBV6-5 and TRBJ2-7; TRBD2 agrees at 9 bases. J was trimmed by 0 bases and V by 2 bases; bases with no gene match: 2. Germline CDR1 MNHEY, CDR2 SVGAGI. This CDR3 has 15 residues. In DNA form, the CDR3 reads TGTGCCAGCAGTTACCAGCGGGGGGCCTCCTACGAGCAGTACTTC. Translated, it gives CASSYQRGASYEQYF.

V gene TRBV19 combines with J gene TRBJ1-1; D is perhaps TRBD1 (5 bases). The CDR3 contains 14 residues. The V end was cut by 0 bases, the J end by 1 base, with 6 bases between. CDR1 is LNHDA, CDR2 SQIVND, per germline (reference sequence). The CDR3 region has the DNA TGTGCCAGTAGTATAGACAGGGAGAACACTGAAGCTTTCTTT. Encoded protein: CASSIDRENTEAFF. The full variable domain, rest sourced from reference TRBV19 and TRBJ1-1, is DGGITQSPKYLFRKEGQNVTLSCEQNLNHDAMYWYRQDPGQGLRLIYYSQIVNDFQKGDIAEGYSVSREKKESFPLTVTSAQKNPTAFYLCASSIDRENTEAFFGQGTRLTVV.

The rearrangement joins TRBV9 to TRBJ2-5; 7 bases fit TRBD1. This CDR3 contains 13 residues. V dropped 4 bases and J dropped 4; count of bases not matched to a gene: 4. The germline V gene has CDR1 SGDLS and CDR2 YYNGEE. This CDR3 reads CASSPDRVETQYF. Written as DNA, the CDR3 is TGTGCCAGCAGCCCCGACAGGGTAGAGACCCAGTACTTC.

The chain carries TRBV14 and TRBJ2-3; 10 positions agree with TRBD1. CDR1 and CDR2 (germline): SGHDN, FVKESK. This CDR3 has 17 amino acids. Trimming cost V 2 bases and J 5 bases; bases outside gene matches: 10. As DNA, the CDR3 is TGTGCCAGCAGCCAATTTACCGGGACAGGGGTCGGAGATACGCAGTATTTT. Encoded protein: CASSQFTGTGVGDTQYF.

This rearrangement joins TRBV18 to TRBJ2-3; TRBD2 aligns across 11 bases. V lost 4 bases to trimming and J lost 2 bases; unmatched junction nucleotides: 8. This CDR3 comprises 17 residues. Germline CDR1 reads KGHSH; CDR2 reads LQKENI. CDR3 sequence (DNA): TGTGCCAGCTCACTGAATCCTAGCGGGGGGAACACAGATACGCAGTATTTT. It specifies CASSLNPSGGNTDTQYF.

This clone occurred once. The chain carries TRBV4-1 and TRBJ2-3; 10 bases are shared with TRBD1. This CDR3 has 17 residues. After removal of 4 bases from V and 3 bases from J, the junction contained 10 bases not matched to a gene. The germline CDR1 and CDR2 sequences are MGHRA and YSYEKL. This CDR3 reads CASSRVVRQGATDTQYF. DNA of the CDR3: TGCGCCAGCAGCCGCGTGGTGAGACAGGGGGCGACAGATACGCAGTATTTT.

This clone occurred a few times. This chain uses TRBV7-6 with TRBJ1-4; maybe TRBD1 (6 bases). The germline V and J ends were trimmed by 2 bases and 4 bases, with 11 bases remaining between them. The CDR3 spans 15 residues. CDR1 and CDR2 (germline): SGHVS, FNYEAQ. In nucleotides, the CDR3 is TGTGCCAGCAGCTTAACCTCAGGGGATAATGAAAAACTGTTTTTT. Encoded protein: CASSLTSGDNEKLFF.

J is TRBJ2-7 and V is TRBV9, with 11 bases matching TRBD1. The CDR3 is made up of 17 amino acids. Looked up from germline, CDR1 is SGDLS and CDR2 is YYNGEE. J was trimmed by 4 bases and V by 4 bases; bases with no gene match: 13. In DNA, the CDR3 is TGTGCCAGCAGCTCCGCGGGAGTGGGACAGGGGGTGTACGAGCAGTACTTC. Translation: CASSSAGVGQGVYEQYF.

This clone was counted a few times. The genes are TRBV28 and TRBJ1-1; 7 bases map to TRBD1. The CDR3 totals 16 residues. The J segment lost 1 base and the V segment lost 6 bases, leaving 11 bases of the junction unmatched. Germline lookup yields CDR1 MDHEN and CDR2 SYDVKM. CDR3 loop: CASSFLNRGGNTEAFF. The CDR3 DNA sequence: TGTGCCAGCAGCTTCCTCAACAGGGGAGGGAACACTGAAGCTTTCTTT.

The gene calls are TRBV7-2 and TRBJ1-4; 10 bases are shared with TRBD1. CDR3 length: 13 residues. The germline gives CDR1 SGHTA, CDR2 FQGNSA. J lost 7 bases, V lost 4 bases, and 0 bases had no gene match. In DNA form, the CDR3 reads TGTGCCAGCAGCTGGGACAGGGGTGAAAAACTGTTTTTT. It encodes CASSWDRGEKLFF.

The rearrangement joins TRBV2 to TRBJ1-6, with a weak D call TRBD1 (6 bases). The CDR3 is 15 residues long. V dropped 11 bases and J dropped 5 bases, with 19 bases sitting between them. In germline, CDR1 is SNHLY, CDR2 FYNNEI. CDR3 bases: TGTGCCTCCCGGGAGGGCAGACAGGATAATTCACCCCTCCACTTT. Amino acids: CASREGRQDNSPLHF.